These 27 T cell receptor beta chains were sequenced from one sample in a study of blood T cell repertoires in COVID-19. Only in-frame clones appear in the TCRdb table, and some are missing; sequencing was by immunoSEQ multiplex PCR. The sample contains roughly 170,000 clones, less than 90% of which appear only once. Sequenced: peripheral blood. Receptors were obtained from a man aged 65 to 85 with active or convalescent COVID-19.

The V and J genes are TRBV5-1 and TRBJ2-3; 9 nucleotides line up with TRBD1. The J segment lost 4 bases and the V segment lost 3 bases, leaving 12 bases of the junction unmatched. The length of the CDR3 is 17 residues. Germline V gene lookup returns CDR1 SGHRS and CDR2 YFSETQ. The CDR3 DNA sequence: TGCGCCAGCAGCTGGGGGGCGGCCGGGACAGGGTCAGATACGCAGTATTTT. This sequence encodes CASSWGAAGTGSDTQYF.

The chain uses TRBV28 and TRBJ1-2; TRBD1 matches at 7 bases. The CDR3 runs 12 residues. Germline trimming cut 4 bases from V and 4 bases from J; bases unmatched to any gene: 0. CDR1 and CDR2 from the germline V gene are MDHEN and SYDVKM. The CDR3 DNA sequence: TGTGCCAGCAGTTACAGGGGCTATGGCTACACCTTC. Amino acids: CASSYRGYGYTF.

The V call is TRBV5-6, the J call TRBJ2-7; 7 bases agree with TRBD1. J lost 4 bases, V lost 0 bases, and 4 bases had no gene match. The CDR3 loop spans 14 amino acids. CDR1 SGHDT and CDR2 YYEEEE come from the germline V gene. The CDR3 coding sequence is TGTGCCAGCAGCTTGGAACAGGGGCTTTACGAGCAGTACTTC. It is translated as CASSLEQGLYEQYF.

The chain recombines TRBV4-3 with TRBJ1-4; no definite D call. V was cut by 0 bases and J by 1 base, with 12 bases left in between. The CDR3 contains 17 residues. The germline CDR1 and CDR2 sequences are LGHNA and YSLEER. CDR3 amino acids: CASSQDRTVRTNEKLFF. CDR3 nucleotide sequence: TGCGCCAGCAGCCAAGATAGAACAGTCCGAACTAATGAAAAACTGTTTTTT.

The CDR3 region has the DNA TGTGCCAGCAGCCAAACAGAGAACACCGGGGAGCTGTTTTTT. The encoded protein is CASSQTENTGELFF. The chain carries TRBV6-2 or TRBV6-3 and TRBJ2-2; D ambiguous. The V end lost 6 bases, the J end lost 1 base, and 9 bases lay between the germline ends. The length of the CDR3 is 14 residues. CDR1 MNHEY and CDR2 SVGEGT come from the germline V gene.

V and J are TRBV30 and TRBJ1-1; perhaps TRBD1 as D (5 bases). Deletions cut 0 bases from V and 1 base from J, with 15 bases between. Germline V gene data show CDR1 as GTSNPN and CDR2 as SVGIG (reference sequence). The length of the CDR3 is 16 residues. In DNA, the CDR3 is TGTGCCTGGAGTGTACTCGGAAGGGGTACGAACACTGAAGCTTTCTTT. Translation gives CAWSVLGRGTNTEAFF.

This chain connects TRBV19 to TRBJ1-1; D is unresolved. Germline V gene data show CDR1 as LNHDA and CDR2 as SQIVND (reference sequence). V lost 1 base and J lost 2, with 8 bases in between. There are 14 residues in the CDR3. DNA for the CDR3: TGTGCCAGTAGTATAGGAGACATAAACACTGAAGCTTTCTTT. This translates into CASSIGDINTEAFF.

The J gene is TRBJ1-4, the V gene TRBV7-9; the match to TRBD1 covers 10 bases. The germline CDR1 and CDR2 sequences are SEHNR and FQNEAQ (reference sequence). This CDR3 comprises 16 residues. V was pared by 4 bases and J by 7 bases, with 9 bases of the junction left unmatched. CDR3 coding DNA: TGTGCCAGCAGCTCCAACGGGGGACAGGGGACTGAAAAACTGTTTTTT. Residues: CASSSNGGQGTEKLFF.

CDR3 protein: CASSLPGQGEVRGYTF. The CDR3 region has the DNA TGTGCCAGCAGTCTCCCGGGACAGGGAGAGGTCCGGGGCTACACCTTC. V and J are TRBV28 and TRBJ1-2; 9 bases align to TRBD1. V was pared by 5 bases and J by 8 bases, with 15 bases of the junction left unmatched. The CDR3 spans 16 residues. CDR1 and CDR2 from the germline V gene are MDHEN and SYDVKM.

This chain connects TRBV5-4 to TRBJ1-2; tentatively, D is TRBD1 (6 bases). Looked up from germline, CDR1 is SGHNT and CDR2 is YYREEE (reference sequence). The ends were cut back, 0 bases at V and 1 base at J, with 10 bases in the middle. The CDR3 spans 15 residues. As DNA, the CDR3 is TGTGCCAGCAGCTTGGCGGGACACCTTAACTATGGCTACACCTTC. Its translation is CASSLAGHLNYGYTF.

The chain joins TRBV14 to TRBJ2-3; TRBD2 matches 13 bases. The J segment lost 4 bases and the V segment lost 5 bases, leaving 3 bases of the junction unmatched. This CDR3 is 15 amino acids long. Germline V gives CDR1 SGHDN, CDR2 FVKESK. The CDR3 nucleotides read TGTGCCAGCAGCAGGACTAGCGGGAGTTCAGATACGCAGTATTTT. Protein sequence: CASSRTSGSSDTQYF.

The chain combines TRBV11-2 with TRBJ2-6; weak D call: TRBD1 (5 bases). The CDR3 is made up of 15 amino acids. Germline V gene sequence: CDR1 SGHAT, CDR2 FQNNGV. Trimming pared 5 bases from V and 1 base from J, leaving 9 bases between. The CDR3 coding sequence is TGTGCCAGCAGCCAACAGGTTTCTGGGGCCAACGTCCTGACTTTC. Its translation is CASSQQVSGANVLTF. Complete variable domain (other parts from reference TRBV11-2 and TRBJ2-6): EAGVAQSPRYKIIEKRQSVAFWCNPISGHATLYWYQQILGQGPKLLIQFQNNGVVDDSQLPKDRFSAERLKGVDSTLKIQPAKLEDSAVYLCASSQQVSGANVLTFGAGSRLTVL.

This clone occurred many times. CDR3 in amino acids: CASSRGSSYNSPLHF. The CDR3 coding sequence is TGTGCCAGCAGTAGGGGAAGCTCCTATAATTCACCCCTCCACTTT. The gene calls are TRBV3-1 (or the pseudogene TRBV3-2) and TRBJ1-6; a possible D gene is TRBD1 (5 bases). The CDR3 loop spans 15 amino acids. V dropped 6 bases and J dropped 0 bases, with 9 bases sitting between them. Germline V CDR1 and CDR2: LGHDT, YNNKEL (reference sequence).

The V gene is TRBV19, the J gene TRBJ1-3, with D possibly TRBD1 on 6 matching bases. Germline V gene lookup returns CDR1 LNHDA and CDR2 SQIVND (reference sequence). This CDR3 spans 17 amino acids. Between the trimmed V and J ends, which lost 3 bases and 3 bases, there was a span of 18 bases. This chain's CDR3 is CASSILARGARGNTIYF. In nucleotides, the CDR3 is TGTGCCAGTAGTATCCTAGCACGGGGGGCGCGTGGAAACACCATATATTTT.

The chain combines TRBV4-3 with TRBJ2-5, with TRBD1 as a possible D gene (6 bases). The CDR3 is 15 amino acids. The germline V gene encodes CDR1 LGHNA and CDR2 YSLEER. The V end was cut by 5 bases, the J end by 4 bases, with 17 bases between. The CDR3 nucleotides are TGCGCCAGCAGCTACAAGACAGGCTTTCGAGAGACCCAGTACTTC. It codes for CASSYKTGFRETQYF.

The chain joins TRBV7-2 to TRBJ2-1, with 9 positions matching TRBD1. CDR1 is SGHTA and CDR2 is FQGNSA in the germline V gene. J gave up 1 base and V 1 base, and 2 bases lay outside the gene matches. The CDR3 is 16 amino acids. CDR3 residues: CASSLVGTGSYNEQFF. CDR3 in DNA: TGTGCCAGCAGCTTAGTCGGGACAGGGTCCTACAATGAGCAGTTCTTC.

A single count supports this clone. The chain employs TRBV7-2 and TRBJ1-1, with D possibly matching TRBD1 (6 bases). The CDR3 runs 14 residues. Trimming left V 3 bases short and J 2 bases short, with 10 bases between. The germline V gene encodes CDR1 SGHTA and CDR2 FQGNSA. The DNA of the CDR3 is TGTGCCAGCAGCTTCACACAGGGTAACACTGAAGCTTTCTTT. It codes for CASSFTQGNTEAFF.

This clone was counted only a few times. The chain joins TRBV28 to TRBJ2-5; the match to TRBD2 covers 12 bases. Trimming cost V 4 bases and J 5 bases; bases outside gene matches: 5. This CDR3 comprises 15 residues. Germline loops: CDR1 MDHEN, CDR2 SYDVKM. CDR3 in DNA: TGTGCCAGCAGTTCACTAGCGGGAGGAGGGGAGACCCAGTACTTC. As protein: CASSSLAGGGETQYF.

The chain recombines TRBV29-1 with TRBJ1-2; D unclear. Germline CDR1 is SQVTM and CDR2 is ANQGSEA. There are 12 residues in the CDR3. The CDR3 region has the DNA TGCAGTGTCAGCAGGACTCCCTATGGCTACACCTTC. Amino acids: CSVSRTPYGYTF.

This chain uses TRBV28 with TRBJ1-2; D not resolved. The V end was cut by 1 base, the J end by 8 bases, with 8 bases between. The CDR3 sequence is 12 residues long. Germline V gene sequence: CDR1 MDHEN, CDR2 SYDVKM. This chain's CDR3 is CASSLSAAGYTF. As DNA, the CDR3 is TGTGCCAGCAGTTTATCGGCAGCGGGCTACACCTTC.

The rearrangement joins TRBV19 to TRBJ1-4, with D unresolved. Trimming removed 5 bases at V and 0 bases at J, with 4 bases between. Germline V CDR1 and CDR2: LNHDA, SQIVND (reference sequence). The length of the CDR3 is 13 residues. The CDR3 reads CASSQSTNEKLFF. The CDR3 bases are TGTGCCAGTAGTCAATCAACTAATGAAAAACTGTTTTTT.

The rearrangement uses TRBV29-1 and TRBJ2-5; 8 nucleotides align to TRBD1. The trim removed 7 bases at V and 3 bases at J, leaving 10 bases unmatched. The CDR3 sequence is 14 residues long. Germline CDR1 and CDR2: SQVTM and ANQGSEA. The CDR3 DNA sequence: TGCAGCGCCGGTATGACAGGGGAGGAAGAGACCCAGTACTTC. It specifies CSAGMTGEEETQYF.

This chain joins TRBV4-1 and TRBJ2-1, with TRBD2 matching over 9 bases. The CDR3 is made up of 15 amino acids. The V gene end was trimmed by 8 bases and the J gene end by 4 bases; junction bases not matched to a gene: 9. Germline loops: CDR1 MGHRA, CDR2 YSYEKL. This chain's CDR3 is CASRSAGGPYNEQFF. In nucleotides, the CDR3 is TGCGCCAGCCGCTCGGCGGGAGGGCCTTACAATGAGCAGTTCTTC.

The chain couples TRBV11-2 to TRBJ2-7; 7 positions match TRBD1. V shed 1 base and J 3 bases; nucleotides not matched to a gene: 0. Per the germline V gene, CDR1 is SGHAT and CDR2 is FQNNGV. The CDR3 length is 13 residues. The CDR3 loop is CASSLGDSYEQYF. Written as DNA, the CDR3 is TGTGCCAGCAGCTTAGGGGACAGCTACGAGCAGTACTTC.

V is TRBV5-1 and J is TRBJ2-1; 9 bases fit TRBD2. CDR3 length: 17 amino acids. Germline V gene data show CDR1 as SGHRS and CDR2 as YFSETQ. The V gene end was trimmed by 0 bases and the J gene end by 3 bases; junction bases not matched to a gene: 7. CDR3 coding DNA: TGCGCCAGCAGCTTGGCCAGTGGTAGCGGGAGCTACAATGAGCAGTTCTTC. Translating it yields CASSLASGSGSYNEQFF.

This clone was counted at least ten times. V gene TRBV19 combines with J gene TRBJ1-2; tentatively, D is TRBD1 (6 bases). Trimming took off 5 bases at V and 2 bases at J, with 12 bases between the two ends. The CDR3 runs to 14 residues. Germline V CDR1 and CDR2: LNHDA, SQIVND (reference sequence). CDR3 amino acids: CASSPPGQNYGYTF. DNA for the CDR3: TGTGCCAGTAGTCCCCCCGGACAGAACTATGGCTACACCTTC. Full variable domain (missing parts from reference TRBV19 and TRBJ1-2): DGGITQSPKYLFRKEGQNVTLSCEQNLNHDAMYWYRQDPGQGLRLIYYSQIVNDFQKGDIAEGYSVSREKKESFPLTVTSAQKNPTAFYLCASSPPGQNYGYTFGSGTRLTVV.

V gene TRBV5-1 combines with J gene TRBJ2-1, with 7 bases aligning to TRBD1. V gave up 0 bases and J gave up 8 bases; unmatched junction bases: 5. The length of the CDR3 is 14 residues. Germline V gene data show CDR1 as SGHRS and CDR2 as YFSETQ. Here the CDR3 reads CASSLVDRVYEQFF. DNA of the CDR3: TGCGCCAGCAGCTTGGTCGACAGGGTCTATGAGCAGTTCTTC.